These T cell receptor beta chains were read from a single sample in a study of PD-1 blockade in classical Hodgkin lymphoma. The method was immunoSEQ multiplex PCR; TCRdb's version includes in-frame clones alone and lacks a portion of them. The top ten hold over 20% of the sample, which has around 13,000 clones, just under 80% seen once. Sequences were derived from peripheral blood mononuclear cells (PBMCs), sampled before the second cycle of nivolumab. These receptors were taken from a human donor with classical Hodgkin lymphoma. Each CDR3 is given with its conserved first and last residue. A D gene is named only where the DNA matches it firmly. Size is omitted from some rows. Given values are once, few, many or a class for expanded clones.

J gene: TRBJ2-1
D gene: NA
V gene: TRBV10-3
clone size: NA
CDR3 DNA: TGTGCCATCAGTGAGGCGGGAAAACGCTCCTACAATGAGCAGTTCTTC
CDR3 protein: CAISEAGKRSYNEQFF

J gene: TRBJ2-3
D gene: NA
V gene: TRBV18
clone size: NA
CDR3 DNA: TGTGCCAGCTCACGACAAGGGATCGCAGGGGCGGCCGATACGCAGTATTTT
CDR3 protein: CASSRQGIAGAADTQYF

J gene: TRBJ1-2
D gene: NA
V gene: TRBV30
clone size: once
CDR3 DNA: TGTGCCTGGAGTGGCCAGCTTCGGGATGGCTACACCTTC
CDR3 protein: CAWSGQLRDGYTF

J gene: TRBJ1-4
D gene: NA
V gene: TRBV9
clone size: few
CDR3 DNA: TGTGCCAGCAGTGCGACCTGGGGTAATGAAAAACTGTTTTTT
CDR3 protein: CASSATWGNEKLFF

J gene: TRBJ1-2
D gene: NA
V gene: TRBV19
clone size: few
CDR3 DNA: TGTGCCAGTAGTATCGGGACAATAAAAGGCTACACCTTC
CDR3 protein: CASSIGTIKGYTF

J gene: TRBJ1-2
D gene: NA
V gene: TRBV10-3
clone size: NA
CDR3 DNA: TGTGCCATCAATGGAGGGGATGGCTACACCTTC
CDR3 protein: CAINGGDGYTF

J gene: TRBJ1-5
D gene: NA
V gene: TRBV4-1
clone size: NA
CDR3 DNA: TGCGCCAGCAGCCAAGATCTTTCGGCTATTAGCAATCAGCCCCAGCATTTT
CDR3 protein: CASSQDLSAISNQPQHF

J gene: TRBJ2-5
D gene: TRBD2
V gene: TRBV7-2
clone size: NA
CDR3 DNA: TGTGCCAGCAGCGAGCGGACTAGCGGGGGAGAGACCCAGTACTTC
CDR3 protein: CASSERTSGGETQYF

J gene: TRBJ2-7
D gene: TRBD1
V gene: TRBV7-9
clone size: NA
CDR3 DNA: TGTGCCAGCAGCTTGGTGGGACAGAATAACTACGAGCAGTACTTC
CDR3 protein: CASSLVGQNNYEQYF

J gene: TRBJ2-7
D gene: NA
V gene: TRBV6-6
clone size: NA
CDR3 DNA: TGTGCCAGCGGGGGGACACCCTACGAGCAGTACTTC
CDR3 protein: CASGGTPYEQYF

J gene: TRBJ2-2
D gene: NA
V gene: TRBV19
clone size: NA
CDR3 DNA: TGTGCCAGTAGAAGGGGAGGGAACACCGGGGAGCTGTTTTTT
CDR3 protein: CASRRGGNTGELFF

J gene: TRBJ2-7
D gene: NA
V gene: TRBV5-5
clone size: NA
CDR3 DNA: TGTGCCAGCAGCTTGGGCAGGTTTGCCTACGAGCAGTACTTC
CDR3 protein: CASSLGRFAYEQYF

J gene: TRBJ2-2
D gene: TRBD1
V gene: TRBV7-6
clone size: NA
CDR3 DNA: TGTGCCAGCAGCCGACGGACAGGGATTCTTGCCGGGGAGCTGTTTTTT
CDR3 protein: CASSRRTGILAGELFF

J gene: TRBJ1-1
D gene: TRBD1
V gene: TRBV10-2
clone size: NA
CDR3 DNA: TGCGCCAGCAAGGCACAGGGGGCGCGGAACACTGAAGCTTTCTTT
CDR3 protein: CASKAQGARNTEAFF

J gene: TRBJ1-5
D gene: NA
V gene: TRBV7-2
clone size: NA
CDR3 DNA: TGTGCCAGCAGCTTGTCGGGGGCTGGTAATCAGCCCCAGCATTTT
CDR3 protein: CASSLSGAGNQPQHF

J gene: TRBJ2-4
D gene: NA
V gene: TRBV18
clone size: few
CDR3 DNA: TGTGCCAGCTCACCCCTTGGGACCTCAAACATTCAGTACTTC
CDR3 protein: CASSPLGTSNIQYF

J gene: TRBJ1-3
D gene: NA
V gene: TRBV11-2
clone size: NA
CDR3 DNA: TGTGCCAGCAGCTTAGAACCAAGAAACACCATATATTTT
CDR3 protein: CASSLEPRNTIYF

J gene: TRBJ1-2
D gene: NA
V gene: TRBV4-1
clone size: NA
CDR3 DNA: TGCGCCAGCAGCCAAGGGCGGGCCTACGGAGCTAACTATGGCTACACCTTC
CDR3 protein: CASSQGRAYGANYGYTF

J gene: TRBJ1-2
D gene: TRBD1
V gene: TRBV5-1
clone size: NA
CDR3 DNA: TGCGCCAGCAGCGTGACAGGGGTATATGGCTACACCTTC
CDR3 protein: CASSVTGVYGYTF

J gene: TRBJ2-1
D gene: NA
V gene: TRBV2
clone size: NA
CDR3 DNA: TGTGCCAGCAGCGTAGGGGGTGTCGATGAGCAGTTCTTC
CDR3 protein: CASSVGGVDEQFF

J gene: TRBJ2-7
D gene: NA
V gene: TRBV28
clone size: NA
CDR3 DNA: TGTGCCAGCAGTTTAGCAGGGGCGTACGAGCAGTACTTC
CDR3 protein: CASSLAGAYEQYF

J gene: TRBJ1-2
D gene: NA
V gene: TRBV18
clone size: NA
CDR3 DNA: TGTGCCAGCTCACCACAGGAGTCGGGCTACACCTTC
CDR3 protein: CASSPQESGYTF

J gene: TRBJ2-2
D gene: TRBD2
V gene: TRBV10-3
clone size: medium-sized
CDR3 DNA: TGTGCCATCAGCGGTAGCGGGGGGGCACGGACCGGGGAGCTGTTTTTT
CDR3 protein: CAISGSGGARTGELFF

J gene: TRBJ1-1
D gene: NA
V gene: TRBV6-5
clone size: NA
CDR3 DNA: TGTGCCAGCAGTTATTCGGGGGTTAGCACTGAAGCTTTCTTT
CDR3 protein: CASSYSGVSTEAFF

J gene: TRBJ2-1
D gene: TRBD1
V gene: TRBV6-1
clone size: NA
CDR3 DNA: TGTGCCAGCAGTCCGCCGGGACAGGGTCCAAAGTTCTTC
CDR3 protein: CASSPPGQGPKFF

J gene: TRBJ1-4
D gene: NA
V gene: TRBV12-5
clone size: NA
CDR3 DNA: TGTGCTAGTGGTTTGTTCCCGCTCGAGGAAAAACTGTTTTTT
CDR3 protein: CASGLFPLEEKLFF

J gene: TRBJ1-2
D gene: NA
V gene: TRBV5-5
clone size: NA
CDR3 DNA: TGTGCCAGCAGCTTGGAGCAGCCTTGGAGCTATGGCTACACCTTC
CDR3 protein: CASSLEQPWSYGYTF

J gene: TRBJ2-3
D gene: TRBD2
V gene: TRBV9
clone size: few
CDR3 DNA: TGTGCCAGCAGCGTAGGACTAGCGGGGCATATCACAGATACGCAGTATTTT
CDR3 protein: CASSVGLAGHITDTQYF

J gene: TRBJ2-5
D gene: NA
V gene: TRBV7-2
clone size: once
CDR3 DNA: TGTGCCAGCAGCTTTGAGGGGGAGACCCAGTACTTC
CDR3 protein: CASSFEGETQYF

J gene: TRBJ2-1
D gene: NA
V gene: TRBV5-5
clone size: NA
CDR3 DNA: TGTGCCAGCAGCTTGGGCGCGGGGAGCTCCTACAATGAGCAGTTCTTC
CDR3 protein: CASSLGAGSSYNEQFF

J gene: TRBJ1-5
D gene: TRBD1
V gene: TRBV30
clone size: NA
CDR3 DNA: TGTGCCTGGAACCGGGACAGCAGCAATCAGCCCCAGCATTTT
CDR3 protein: CAWNRDSSNQPQHF

J gene: TRBJ1-1
D gene: NA
V gene: TRBV20-1
clone size: NA
CDR3 DNA: TGCAGTGCAAACAGGTTTTCTGAAGCTTTCTTT
CDR3 protein: CSANRFSEAFF

J gene: TRBJ2-3
D gene: TRBD2
V gene: TRBV29-1
clone size: once
CDR3 DNA: TGCAGCGTTGAAGATAGCGCCCGTAGCGGGGGGGCCCGGGGCACAGATACGCAGTATTTT
CDR3 protein: CSVEDSARSGGARGTDTQYF

J gene: TRBJ1-5
D gene: NA
V gene: TRBV5-8
clone size: NA
CDR3 DNA: TGTGCCAGCAGCCAGGGGTGGGATAGCAATCAGCCCCAGCATTTT
CDR3 protein: CASSQGWDSNQPQHF

J gene: TRBJ2-7
D gene: TRBD1
V gene: TRBV7-9
clone size: NA
CDR3 DNA: TGTGCCAGCAGCCCGGGACAGGGAGGAAACGAGCAGTACTTC
CDR3 protein: CASSPGQGGNEQYF

J gene: TRBJ2-1
D gene: TRBD1
V gene: TRBV4-1
clone size: few
CDR3 DNA: TGCGCCAGCAGCCAAAGGACAGGGGGCTGGGATGAGCAGTTCTTC
CDR3 protein: CASSQRTGGWDEQFF

J gene: TRBJ1-1
D gene: NA
V gene: TRBV5-1
clone size: few
CDR3 DNA: TGCGCCAGCAGCTTGGTTGGCAGGGTAAACACTGAAGCTTTCTTT
CDR3 protein: CASSLVGRVNTEAFF

J gene: TRBJ2-7
D gene: TRBD1
V gene: TRBV5-4
clone size: NA
CDR3 DNA: TGTGCCAGCAACAAGGACAGGTTGGACTACGAGCAGTACTTC
CDR3 protein: CASNKDRLDYEQYF

J gene: TRBJ2-1
D gene: NA
V gene: TRBV7-2
clone size: once
CDR3 DNA: TGTGCCAGCAGTCCCCGGGGAAGGGTCTACAATGAGCAGTTCTTC
CDR3 protein: CASSPRGRVYNEQFF

J gene: TRBJ1-5
D gene: TRBD1
V gene: TRBV2
clone size: NA
CDR3 DNA: TGTGCCAGCAGTGTTCAGGGGGATAGCAATCAGCCCCAGCATTTT
CDR3 protein: CASSVQGDSNQPQHF

J gene: TRBJ2-7
D gene: NA
V gene: TRBV11-2
clone size: NA
CDR3 DNA: TGTGCCAGCAGCCGCCCGCCGGGGGCCCTTGACTACGAGCAGTACTTC
CDR3 protein: CASSRPPGALDYEQYF

J gene: TRBJ1-2
D gene: TRBD1
V gene: TRBV7-9
clone size: NA
CDR3 DNA: TGTGCCAGCAGCCCAAGACCGGACAGGGACTATGGCTACACCTTC
CDR3 protein: CASSPRPDRDYGYTF

J gene: TRBJ2-1
D gene: TRBD2
V gene: TRBV27
clone size: NA
CDR3 DNA: TGTGCCAGCAGTTTAACCAACGGGGGGGCGATATACAATGAGCAGTTCTTC
CDR3 protein: CASSLTNGGAIYNEQFF

J gene: TRBJ1-4
D gene: NA
V gene: TRBV5-1
clone size: NA
CDR3 DNA: TGCGCCAGCAGCCCCGGTTGGAGGGGGGGTGAAAAACTGTTTTTT
CDR3 protein: CASSPGWRGGEKLFF

J gene: TRBJ2-1
D gene: TRBD2
V gene: TRBV29-1
clone size: NA
CDR3 DNA: TGCAGCGTTGCAAGCGGGGGTTTCTACAATGAGCAGTTCTTC
CDR3 protein: CSVASGGFYNEQFF

J gene: TRBJ2-2
D gene: TRBD2
V gene: TRBV19
clone size: NA
CDR3 DNA: TGTGCCAGTGCCGATAGCGGGGTTAACACCGGGGAGCTGTTTTTT
CDR3 protein: CASADSGVNTGELFF

J gene: TRBJ2-2
D gene: NA
V gene: TRBV19
clone size: NA
CDR3 DNA: TGTGCCAGCAAGCGGGGGACAGGGACCTCCGGGGAGCTGTTTTTT
CDR3 protein: CASKRGTGTSGELFF

J gene: TRBJ1-1
D gene: TRBD1
V gene: TRBV7-9
clone size: NA
CDR3 DNA: TGTGCCAGCAGCCGGACAGGGGGGGCTTCGAACACTGAAGCTTTCTTT
CDR3 protein: CASSRTGGASNTEAFF

J gene: TRBJ1-2
D gene: NA
V gene: TRBV11-2
clone size: few
CDR3 DNA: TGTGCCAGCAGCTTAGATGCGGCCGGTGGCTATGGCTACACCTTC
CDR3 protein: CASSLDAAGGYGYTF

J gene: TRBJ2-7
D gene: NA
V gene: TRBV6-5
clone size: once
CDR3 DNA: TGTGCCAGCAGGGTCGGAACCTACGAGCAGTACTTC
CDR3 protein: CASRVGTYEQYF

J gene: TRBJ1-1
D gene: NA
V gene: TRBV9
clone size: NA
CDR3 DNA: TGTGCCAGCAGCACCCAGACAGGCATCACTGAAGCTTTCTTT
CDR3 protein: CASSTQTGITEAFF

J gene: TRBJ1-2
D gene: TRBD1
V gene: TRBV5-1
clone size: NA
CDR3 DNA: TGCGCCAGCAGCCGCGGACAGGGATATAACGGCTACACCTTC
CDR3 protein: CASSRGQGYNGYTF

J gene: TRBJ2-5
D gene: NA
V gene: TRBV18
clone size: NA
CDR3 DNA: TGTGCCAGCTCGCCGTCGGAAGAGACCCAGTACTTC
CDR3 protein: CASSPSEETQYF

J gene: TRBJ1-1
D gene: NA
V gene: TRBV4-3
clone size: NA
CDR3 DNA: TGCGCCAGCAGCCAAGAATACAATCAGAACACTGAAGCTTTCTTT
CDR3 protein: CASSQEYNQNTEAFF

J gene: TRBJ2-5
D gene: NA
V gene: TRBV7-1
clone size: NA
CDR3 DNA: TGTGCCAGCAGCCCGCTAGGGTGGGGTAGATTGGTGGAGACCCAGTACTTC
CDR3 protein: CASSPLGWGRLVETQYF

J gene: TRBJ1-2
D gene: NA
V gene: TRBV10-2
clone size: NA
CDR3 DNA: TGCGCCAGCAGGTCAGACAGAGTGTCCTATGGCTACACCTTC
CDR3 protein: CASRSDRVSYGYTF

J gene: TRBJ1-2
D gene: NA
V gene: TRBV13
clone size: few
CDR3 DNA: TGTGCCAGCAGCTTAGGTGAGAACTATGGCTACACCTTC
CDR3 protein: CASSLGENYGYTF